These 6 T cell receptor beta chains share one sample of origin, sequenced in a study of blood T cell repertoires in COVID-19. Sequencing was performed with immunoSEQ multiplex PCR; in TCRdb, only in-frame clones are kept and a portion is missing. Of some 220,000 clones listed, around three quarters are singletons. The specimen sequenced was peripheral blood. These receptors were collected from a woman between 70 and 85 years old with acute or convalescent COVID-19.

The genes are TRBV11-1 and TRBJ2-7; 10 bases are a match to TRBD2. The junction had 7 bases not matched to a gene; V was cut back by 5 bases and J by 0 bases. CDR1 is SGHAT and CDR2 is FQDESV in the germline V gene (reference sequence). The CDR3 totals 16 residues. CDR3 in amino acids: CASSRGASGSSYEQYF. The CDR3 DNA sequence: TGTGCCAGCAGCCGCGGGGCTAGCGGGAGCTCCTACGAGCAGTACTTC.

This clone was observed once. The chain recombines TRBV15 with TRBJ1-4, with TRBD1 matching over 10 bases. CDR1 is LNHNV, CDR2 YYDKDF, per germline (reference sequence). The CDR3 consists of 16 residues. V gave up 8 bases and J gave up 0 bases; unmatched junction bases: 6. CDR3 loop: CATRQGAASTNEKLFF. Written as DNA, the CDR3 is TGTGCCACCCGACAGGGGGCGGCTTCAACTAATGAAAAACTGTTTTTT.

The chain has TRBV5-1 and TRBJ2-1; 7 nucleotides match TRBD1. The CDR3 has 15 residues. Trimming removed 1 base from V and 5 bases from J; junction bases left unmatched: 6. Germline V CDR1 and CDR2: SGHRS, YFSETQ. The CDR3 DNA sequence: TGCGCCAGCAGCTTGAGTCCAGGGGGTAACAATGAGCAGTTCTTC. The encoded protein is CASSLSPGGNNEQFF.

The chain combines TRBV7-2 with TRBJ2-1; 7 nucleotides align to TRBD2. The CDR3 sequence is 15 residues long. J was trimmed by 3 bases and V by 2 bases; bases with no gene match: 4. Germline V lookup: CDR1 SGHTA, CDR2 FQGNSA. DNA of the CDR3: TGTGCCAGCAGCTTATCCGGGGGGTACTACAATGAGCAGTTCTTC. It encodes CASSLSGGYYNEQFF.

The gene calls are TRBV7-2 and TRBJ2-1; TRBD2 might be the D (5 bases). CDR3 length: 14 residues. V was pared by 3 bases and J by 9 bases, with 15 bases between. Germline V gene data show CDR1 as SGHTA and CDR2 as FQGNSA. The CDR3 coding sequence is TGTGCCAGCAGCTTCAAATCGGATGCGGGTGAGCAGTTCTTC. The encoded protein is CASSFKSDAGEQFF. Full variable domain (rest looked up from reference TRBV7-2 and TRBJ2-1): GAGVSQSPSNKVTEKGKDVELRCDPISGHTALYWYRQSLGQGLEFLIYFQGNSAPDKSGLPSDRFSAERTGGSVSTLTIQRTQQEDSAVYLCASSFKSDAGEQFFGPGTRLTVL.

The rearrangement links TRBV6-5 to TRBJ1-2; 7 bases map to TRBD1. Per germline, CDR1 MNHEY and CDR2 SVGAGI. V trimming: 7 bases; J trimming: 2 bases; junction bases outside the gene matches: 10. The CDR3 length is 15 residues. The CDR3, as DNA: TGTGCCAGCACCCTCGGGAAAGGGGGCAACTATGGCTACACCTTC. Residues: CASTLGKGGNYGYTF.